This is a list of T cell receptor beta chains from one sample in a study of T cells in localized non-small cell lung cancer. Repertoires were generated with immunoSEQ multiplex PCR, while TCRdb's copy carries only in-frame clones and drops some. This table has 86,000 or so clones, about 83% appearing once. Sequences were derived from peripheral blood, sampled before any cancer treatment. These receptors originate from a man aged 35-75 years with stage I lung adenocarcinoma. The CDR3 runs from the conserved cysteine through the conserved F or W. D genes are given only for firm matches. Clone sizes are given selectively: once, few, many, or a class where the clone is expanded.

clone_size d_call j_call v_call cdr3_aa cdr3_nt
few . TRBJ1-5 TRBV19 CASSIQGTRHQHF TGTGCCAGTAGTATACAGGGAACGAGACACCAGCATTTT
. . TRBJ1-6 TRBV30 CAWSVPGSYNSPLHF TGTGCCTGGAGTGTCCCGGGCTCCTATAATTCACCCCTCCACTTT
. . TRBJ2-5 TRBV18 CASSLGLQETQYF TGTGCCAGCTCACTGGGACTTCAAGAGACCCAGTACTTC
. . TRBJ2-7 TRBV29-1 CSVEVTAGSTNEQYF TGCAGCGTTGAAGTTACGGCAGGGAGCACCAACGAGCAGTACTTC
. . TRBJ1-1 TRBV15 CATSSQRAQDTEAFF TGTGCCACCAGCAGTCAACGGGCCCAGGACACTGAAGCTTTCTTT
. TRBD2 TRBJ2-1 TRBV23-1 CASRGQGNLRLPGLAGVRNEQFF TGCGCCAGCAGGGGACAGGGGAATTTGAGGCTTCCAGGACTAGCGGGAGTTCGAAATGAGCAGTTCTTC
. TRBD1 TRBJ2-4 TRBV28 CASSAATGLNIQYF TGTGCCAGCAGTGCCGCGACAGGGCTAAACATTCAGTACTTC
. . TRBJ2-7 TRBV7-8 CASSSSGTSAIYEQYF TGTGCCAGCAGCTCCTCCGGGACTTCTGCCATCTACGAGCAGTACTTC
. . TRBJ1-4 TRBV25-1 CASSEGARASSREKLFF TGTGCCAGCAGTGAAGGGGCACGGGCCTCGAGTCGTGAAAAACTGTTTTTT
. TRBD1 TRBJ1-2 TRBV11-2 CASSLDRRDRGHGYTF TGTGCCAGCAGCTTAGATCGCAGGGACAGGGGCCATGGCTACACCTTC
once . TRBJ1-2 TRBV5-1 CASSVGRDTNRPGYTF TGCGCCAGCAGCGTAGGACGGGATACTAATAGGCCTGGCTACACCTTC
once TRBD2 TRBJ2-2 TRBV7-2 CASSLKVGLAGILTELFF TGTGCCAGCAGCTTAAAAGTCGGACTAGCGGGAATCTTGACGGAGCTGTTTTTT
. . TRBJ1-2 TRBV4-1 CASSQDSSQGYTF TGCGCCAGCAGCCAAGATTCCTCCCAAGGCTACACCTTC
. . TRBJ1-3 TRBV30 CAWSQGTASGNTIYF TGTGCCTGGAGCCAAGGGACTGCCTCTGGAAACACCATATATTTT
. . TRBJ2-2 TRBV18 CASSSLASNTGELFF TGTGCCAGCTCAAGTTTGGCGTCCAACACCGGGGAGCTGTTTTTT
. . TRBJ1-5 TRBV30 CALAKEGRSQPQHF TGTGCTCTGGCGAAGGAAGGGAGGAGTCAGCCCCAGCATTTT
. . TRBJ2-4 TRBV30 CAWATGNGENIQYF TGTGCCTGGGCGACAGGCAACGGGGAAAACATTCAGTACTTC
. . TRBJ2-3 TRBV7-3 CASSLLASSTDTQYF TGTGCCAGCAGCTTACTAGCTTCTAGCACAGATACGCAGTATTTT
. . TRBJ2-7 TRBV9 CASSVERDRSLDF TGTGCCAGCAGCGTGGAAAGGGATCGGAGTTTGGACTTC
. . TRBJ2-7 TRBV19 CASSTSRLTGAYEQYF TGTGCCAGTAGTACCTCCCGCCTCACAGGTGCCTACGAGCAGTACTTC
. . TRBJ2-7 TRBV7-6 CASSTQRVGSYEQYF TGTGCCAGCAGCACCCAGCGGGTTGGCTCCTACGAGCAGTACTTC
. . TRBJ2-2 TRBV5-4 CASSLSGVNTGELFF TGTGCCAGCAGCTTGTCGGGAGTGAACACCGGGGAGCTGTTTTTT
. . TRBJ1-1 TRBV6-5 CASSLKRYSTEAFF TGTGCCAGCAGTTTGAAGAGGTACAGCACTGAAGCTTTCTTT
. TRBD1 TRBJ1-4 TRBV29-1 CSLGQGGTIKLFF TGCAGCCTGGGACAGGGTGGAACAATAAAACTGTTTTTT
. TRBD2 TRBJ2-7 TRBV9 CASSVGSLAGFYEQYF TGTGCCAGCAGCGTAGGTTCACTAGCGGGGTTCTACGAGCAGTACTTC
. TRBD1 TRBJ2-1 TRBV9 CASSAQGAPYNEQFF TGTGCCAGCAGCGCCCAGGGGGCGCCCTACAATGAGCAGTTCTTC
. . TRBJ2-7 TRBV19 CASSQQGAEQYF TGTGCCAGTAGTCAACAGGGTGCCGAGCAGTACTTC
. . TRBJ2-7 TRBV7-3 CASSLGPNPSYEQYF TGTGCCAGCAGCTTAGGGCCCAACCCCTCCTACGAGCAGTACTTC
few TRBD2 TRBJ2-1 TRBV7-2 CASSPKSGGGNEQFF TGTGCCAGCAGCCCCAAAAGCGGGGGGGGCAATGAGCAGTTCTTC
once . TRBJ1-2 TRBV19 CASTGRGIYGYTF TGTGCCAGTACCGGGAGAGGTATCTATGGCTACACCTTC
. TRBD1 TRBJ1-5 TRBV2 CACRDRTVQPQHF TGTGCCTGTAGGGACAGGACAGTTCAGCCCCAGCATTTT
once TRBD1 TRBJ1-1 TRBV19 CASSIDPTGREAFF TGTGCCAGTAGTATAGACCCGACAGGGAGAGAAGCTTTCTTT
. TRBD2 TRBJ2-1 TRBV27 CASSLDRAGALYNEQFF TGTGCCAGCAGTTTGGACCGAGCGGGGGCACTTTACAATGAGCAGTTCTTC
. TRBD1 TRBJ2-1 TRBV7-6 CASSRGQGEGNEQFF TGTGCCAGCAGCCGTGGACAGGGGGAGGGTAATGAGCAGTTCTTC
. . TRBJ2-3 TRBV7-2 CASSLGTADTQYF TGTGCCAGCAGCCTCGGAACGGCAGATACGCAGTATTTT
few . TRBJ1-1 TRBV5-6 CASSYREFGVAFF TGTGCCAGCAGCTACAGGGAATTTGGTGTAGCTTTCTTT
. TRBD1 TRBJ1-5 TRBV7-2 CASSQTGGISNQPQHF TGTGCCAGCAGCCAAACAGGGGGTATAAGCAATCAGCCCCAGCATTTT
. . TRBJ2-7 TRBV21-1 CASSRWNRGREQYF TGTGCCAGCAGCAGGTGGAACAGGGGCCGGGAGCAGTACTTC
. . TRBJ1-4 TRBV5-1 CASSLVPTATEKLFF TGCGCCAGCAGCTTGGTGCCAACTGCGACTGAAAAACTGTTTTTT
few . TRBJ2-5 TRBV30 CAWSPTVQGTQYF TGTGCCTGGAGTCCGACGGTTCAGGGGACCCAGTACTTC
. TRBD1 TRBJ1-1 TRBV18 CASSPGQGIGEAFF TGTGCCAGCTCACCTGGACAGGGGATCGGTGAAGCTTTCTTT
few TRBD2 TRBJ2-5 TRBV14 CASSPGLAGGPRETQYF TGTGCCAGCAGTCCGGGACTAGCGGGAGGGCCTCGGGAGACCCAGTACTTC
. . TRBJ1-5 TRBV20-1 CSAFNNGPQHF TGCAGTGCTTTCAATAATGGGCCCCAGCATTTT
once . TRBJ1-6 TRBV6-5 CASVSTGSYNSPLHF TGTGCCAGTGTTTCCACGGGGTCCTATAATTCACCCCTCCACTTT
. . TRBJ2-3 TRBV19 CASARGAPRMVGDTQYF TGTGCCAGCGCACGGGGGGCGCCCCGGATGGTTGGAGATACGCAGTATTTT
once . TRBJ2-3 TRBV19 CASSRLPSTTDTQYF TGTGCCAGTAGCAGACTCCCCAGTACCACAGATACGCAGTATTTT
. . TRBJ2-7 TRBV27 CASSPSGTPSYEQYF TGTGCCAGCAGTCCATCCGGGACACCGTCCTACGAGCAGTACTTC
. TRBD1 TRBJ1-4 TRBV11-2 CASSYRSGTGGRSNEKLFF TGTGCCAGCAGCTACCGTTCTGGGACAGGGGGCAGGAGTAATGAAAAACTGTTTTTT
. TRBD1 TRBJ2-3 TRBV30 CAWSGGTGVEDTQYF TGTGCCTGGAGTGGTGGGACAGGGGTTGAAGATACGCAGTATTTT
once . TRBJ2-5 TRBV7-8 CASSLKETQYF TGTGCCAGCAGCTTAAAAGAGACCCAGTACTTC
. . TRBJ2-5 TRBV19 CATQLGQYF TGTGCCACCCAGTTGGGCCAGTACTTC